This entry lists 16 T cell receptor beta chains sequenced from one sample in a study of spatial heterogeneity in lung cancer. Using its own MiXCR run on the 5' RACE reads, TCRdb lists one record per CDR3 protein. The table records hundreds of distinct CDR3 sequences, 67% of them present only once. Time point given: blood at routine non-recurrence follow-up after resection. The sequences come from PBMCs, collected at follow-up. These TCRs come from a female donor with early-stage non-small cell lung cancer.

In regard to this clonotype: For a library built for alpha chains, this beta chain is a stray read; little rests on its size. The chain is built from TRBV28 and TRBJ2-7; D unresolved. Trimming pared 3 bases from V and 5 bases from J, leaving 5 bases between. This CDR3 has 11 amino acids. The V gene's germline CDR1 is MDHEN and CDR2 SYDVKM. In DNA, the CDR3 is TGTGCCAGCAGTTTTAGCAACGAGCAGTACTTC. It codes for CASSFSNEQYF.

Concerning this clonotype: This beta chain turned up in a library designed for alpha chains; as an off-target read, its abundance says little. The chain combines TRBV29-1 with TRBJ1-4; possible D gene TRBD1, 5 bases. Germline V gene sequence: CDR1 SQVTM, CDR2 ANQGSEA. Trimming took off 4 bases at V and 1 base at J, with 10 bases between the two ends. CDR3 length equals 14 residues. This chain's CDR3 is CSVAGGRTNEKLFF. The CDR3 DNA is TGCAGCGTTGCCGGGGGAAGAACTAATGAAAAACTGTTTTTT.

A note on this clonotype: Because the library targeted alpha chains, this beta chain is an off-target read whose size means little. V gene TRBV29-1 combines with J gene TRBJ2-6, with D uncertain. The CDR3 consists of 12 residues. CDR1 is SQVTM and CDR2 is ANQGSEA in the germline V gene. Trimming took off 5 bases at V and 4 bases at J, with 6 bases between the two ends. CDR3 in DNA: TGCAGCGTTTACTCCGGGGCCAACGTCCTGACTTTC. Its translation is CSVYSGANVLTF.

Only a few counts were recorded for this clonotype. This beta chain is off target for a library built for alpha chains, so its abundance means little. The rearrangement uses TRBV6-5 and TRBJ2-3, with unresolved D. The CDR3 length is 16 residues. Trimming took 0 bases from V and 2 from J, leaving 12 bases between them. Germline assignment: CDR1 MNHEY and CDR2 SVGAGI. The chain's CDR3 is CASSYSGARVTDTQYF. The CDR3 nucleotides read TGTGCCAGCAGTTACTCAGGCGCCAGAGTCACAGATACGCAGTATTTT.

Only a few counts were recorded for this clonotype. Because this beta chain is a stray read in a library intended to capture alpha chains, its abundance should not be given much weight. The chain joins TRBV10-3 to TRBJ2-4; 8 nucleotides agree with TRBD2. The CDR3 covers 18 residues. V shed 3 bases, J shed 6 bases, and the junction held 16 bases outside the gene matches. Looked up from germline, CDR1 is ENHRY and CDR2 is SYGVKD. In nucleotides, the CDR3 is TGTGCCATCAGTGAACAGTCCAGCGGGAGACCCGGGGGAAACATTCAGTACTTC. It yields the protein CAISEQSSGRPGGNIQYF.

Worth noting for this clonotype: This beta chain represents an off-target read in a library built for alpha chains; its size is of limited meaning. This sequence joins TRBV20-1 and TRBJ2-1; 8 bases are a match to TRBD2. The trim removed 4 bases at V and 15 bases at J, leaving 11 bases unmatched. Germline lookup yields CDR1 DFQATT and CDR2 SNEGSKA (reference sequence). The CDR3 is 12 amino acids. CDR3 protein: CSAIRGAGVLFF. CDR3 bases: TGCAGTGCTATTCGGGGAGCGGGAGTGCTGTTCTTC.

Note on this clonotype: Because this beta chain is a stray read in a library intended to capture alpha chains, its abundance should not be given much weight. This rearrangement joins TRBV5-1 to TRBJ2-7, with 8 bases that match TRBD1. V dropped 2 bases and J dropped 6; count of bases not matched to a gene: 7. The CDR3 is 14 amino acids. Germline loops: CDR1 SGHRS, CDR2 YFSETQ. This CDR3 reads CASSFQGALSEQYF. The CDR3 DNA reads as TGCGCCAGCAGCTTCCAGGGGGCCCTTAGCGAGCAGTACTTC. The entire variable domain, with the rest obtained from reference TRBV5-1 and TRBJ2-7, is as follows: KAGVTQTPRYLIKTRGQQVTLSCSPISGHRSVSWYQQTPGQGLQFLFEYFSETQRNKGNFPGRFSGRQFSNSRSEMNVSTLELGDSALYLCASSFQGALSEQYFGPGTRLTVT.

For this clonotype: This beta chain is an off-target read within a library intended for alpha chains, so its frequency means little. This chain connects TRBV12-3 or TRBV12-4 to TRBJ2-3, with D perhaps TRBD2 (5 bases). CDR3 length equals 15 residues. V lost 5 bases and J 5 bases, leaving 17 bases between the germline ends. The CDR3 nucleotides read TGTGCCAGCAGTCCCCCGGGTCACGGGGTAGATACGCAGTATTTT. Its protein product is CASSPPGHGVDTQYF.

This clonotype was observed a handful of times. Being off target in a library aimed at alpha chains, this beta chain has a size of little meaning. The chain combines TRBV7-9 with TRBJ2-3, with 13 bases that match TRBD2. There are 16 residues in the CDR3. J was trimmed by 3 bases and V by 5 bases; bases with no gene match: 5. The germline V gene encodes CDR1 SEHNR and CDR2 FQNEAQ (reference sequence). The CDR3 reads CASSPPGLAGTDTQYF. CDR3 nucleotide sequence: TGTGCCAGCAGCCCTCCGGGACTAGCGGGAACAGATACGCAGTATTTT.

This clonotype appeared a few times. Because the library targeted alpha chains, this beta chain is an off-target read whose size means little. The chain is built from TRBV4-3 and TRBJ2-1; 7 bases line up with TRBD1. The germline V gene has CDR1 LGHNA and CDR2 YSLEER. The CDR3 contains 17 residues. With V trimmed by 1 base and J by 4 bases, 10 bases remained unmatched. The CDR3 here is CASSQARGRLIYNEQFF. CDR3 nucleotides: TGCGCCAGCAGCCAAGCGAGGGGGCGATTAATATACAATGAGCAGTTCTTC.

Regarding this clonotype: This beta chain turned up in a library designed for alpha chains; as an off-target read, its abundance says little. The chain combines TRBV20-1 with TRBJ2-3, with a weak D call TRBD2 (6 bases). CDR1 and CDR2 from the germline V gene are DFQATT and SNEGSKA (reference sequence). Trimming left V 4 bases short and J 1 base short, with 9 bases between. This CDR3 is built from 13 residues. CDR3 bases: TGCAGTGCTAACGGGGGAGGCACAGATACGCAGTATTTT. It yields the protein CSANGGGTDTQYF.

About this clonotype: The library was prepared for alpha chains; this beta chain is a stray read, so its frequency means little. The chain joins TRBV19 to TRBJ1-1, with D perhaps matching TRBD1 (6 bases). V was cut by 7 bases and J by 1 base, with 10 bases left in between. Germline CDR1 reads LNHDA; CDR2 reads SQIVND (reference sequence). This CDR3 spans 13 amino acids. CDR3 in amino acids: CASTKQGNTEAFF. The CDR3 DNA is TGTGCCAGTACCAAACAGGGGAACACTGAAGCTTTCTTT.

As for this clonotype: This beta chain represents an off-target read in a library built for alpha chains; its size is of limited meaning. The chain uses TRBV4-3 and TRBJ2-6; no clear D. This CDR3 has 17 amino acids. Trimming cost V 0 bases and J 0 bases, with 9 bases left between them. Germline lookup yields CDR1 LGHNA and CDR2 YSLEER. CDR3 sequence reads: CASSQDLRSSGANVLTF. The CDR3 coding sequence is TGCGCCAGCAGCCAAGATCTGAGATCCTCTGGGGCCAACGTCCTGACTTTC.

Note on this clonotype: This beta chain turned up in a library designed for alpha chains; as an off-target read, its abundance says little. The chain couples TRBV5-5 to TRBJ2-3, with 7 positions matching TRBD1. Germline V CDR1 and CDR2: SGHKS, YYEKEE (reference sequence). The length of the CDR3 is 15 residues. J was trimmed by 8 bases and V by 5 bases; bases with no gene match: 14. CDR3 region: CASSKETGMESTQYF. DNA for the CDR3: TGTGCCAGCAGTAAAGAGACAGGGATGGAATCTACGCAGTATTTT. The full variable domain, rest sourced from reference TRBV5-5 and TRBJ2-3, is DAGVTQSPTHLIKTRGQQVTLRCSPISGHKSVSWYQQVLGQGPQFIFQYYEKEERGRGNFPDRFSARQFPNYSSELNVNALLLGDSALYLCASSKETGMESTQYFGPGTRLTVL.

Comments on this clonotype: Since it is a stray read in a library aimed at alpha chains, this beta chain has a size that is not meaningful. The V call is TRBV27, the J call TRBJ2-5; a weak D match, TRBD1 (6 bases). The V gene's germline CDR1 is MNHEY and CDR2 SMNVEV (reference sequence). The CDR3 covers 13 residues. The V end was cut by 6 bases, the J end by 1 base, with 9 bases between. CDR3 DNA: TGTGCCAGCAGGGGACACCTCCAAGAGACCCAGTACTTC. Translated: CASRGHLQETQYF.

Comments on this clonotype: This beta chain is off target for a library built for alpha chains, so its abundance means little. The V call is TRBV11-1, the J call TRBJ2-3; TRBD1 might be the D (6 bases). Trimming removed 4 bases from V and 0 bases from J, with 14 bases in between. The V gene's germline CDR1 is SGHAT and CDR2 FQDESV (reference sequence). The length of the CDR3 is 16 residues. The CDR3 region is CASSSVTGISTDTQYF. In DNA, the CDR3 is TGTGCCAGCAGCTCAGTAACAGGGATTAGCACAGATACGCAGTATTTT.